What follows are 23 T cell receptor beta chains derived from one specimen sequenced in a study of Tregs in tolerant kidney transplant recipients (dated by TCRdb to the late 2010s). Libraries were made using the immunoSEQ multiplex PCR assay. Imported from immuneACCESS, the table was reduced by TCRdb to in-frame sequences with V and J called. These copies leave out some clones; in studies compared against another copy, an unresolved V gene accounts for under half, and the cause of the remainder is not known. This sample lists 95,000 to 120,000 clones; around 90% were detected once. The biggest ten clones account for approximately 0.35% of the sample. This specimen's time point label, per the study, means: blood sample drawn before combined kidney and bone marrow transplant. The sequenced sample was CD4+ T cells from blood, obtained before the transplant. These receptors originate from a human donor who received a combined kidney and bone marrow transplant.

This clone was recorded once. This chain connects TRBV25-1 to TRBJ2-2, with 7 bases fitting TRBD1. The CDR3 has 16 residues. Germline V gives CDR1 MGHDK, CDR2 SYGVNS. V dropped 3 bases and J dropped 5; count of bases not matched to a gene: 9. The CDR3 spells CASSERNRGETGELFF. CDR3 sequence (DNA): TGTGCCAGCAGTGAGAGGAACAGGGGCGAGACCGGGGAGCTGTTTTTT.

This chain uses TRBV29-1 with TRBJ2-5; D possibly corresponds to TRBD1 (6 bases). The CDR3 loop spans 14 amino acids. The germline V and J ends were trimmed by 3 bases and 5 bases, with 16 bases remaining between them. CDR1 is SQVTM, CDR2 ANQGSEA, per germline. The CDR3 sequence: CSVDWDKRGETQYF. The CDR3, as DNA: TGCAGCGTTGACTGGGACAAAAGGGGGGAGACCCAGTACTTC.

The chain links TRBV6-1 to TRBJ1-2, with 8 bases that match TRBD1. After removal of 1 base from V and 7 bases from J, the junction contained 5 bases not matched to a gene. The CDR3 is 14 residues long. Per the germline V gene, CDR1 is MNHNS and CDR2 is SASEGT. The DNA for the CDR3 is TGTGCCAGCAGTGAAGAACGCAGGGGGCTTGGCTACACCTTC. Its translation is CASSEERRGLGYTF.

In its sample, this clone was seen a few times. This rearrangement joins TRBV15 to TRBJ1-5; no definite D call. Germline assignment: CDR1 LNHNV and CDR2 YYDKDF (reference sequence). The CDR3 spans 15 residues. Trimming shortened V by 2 bases and J by 0 bases, and 8 bases separated the two germline ends. The CDR3 DNA sequence: TGTGCCACCAGCAGATTCGACAATAGCAATCAGCCCCAGCATTTT. It is translated as CATSRFDNSNQPQHF.

The chain combines TRBV4-2 with TRBJ1-3; 7 nucleotides align to TRBD1. Trimming took 8 bases from V and 4 from J; bases not matched to a gene: 8. The CDR3 sequence is 14 residues long. Per germline, CDR1 LGHNA and CDR2 YNFKEQ. CDR3 region: CASSDRAHGNTIYF. CDR3 in DNA: TGTGCCAGCTCCGACAGGGCGCACGGAAACACCATATATTTT.

This clone was seen a single time. The chain carries TRBV10-3 and TRBJ2-5; 11 nucleotides match TRBD2. Germline CDR1 reads ENHRY; CDR2 reads SYGVKD. V shed 2 bases, J shed 8 bases, and the junction held 10 bases outside the gene matches. The CDR3 loop spans 16 amino acids. The CDR3 spells CAISEPTSGAIDTQYF. The DNA of the CDR3 is TGTGCCATCAGTGAGCCGACTAGCGGGGCCATTGATACCCAGTACTTC.

V is TRBV10-3 and J is TRBJ1-3; a possible D gene is TRBD1 (5 bases). The V gene lost 3 bases and the J gene lost 0 bases, with 21 bases spanning the gap. The CDR3 spans 19 residues. Germline loops: CDR1 ENHRY, CDR2 SYGVKD. The CDR3 DNA reads as TGTGCCATCAGTGAAGGGGATTTGCGAAAGGCTTTCTCTGGAAACACCATATATTTT. Translated, it gives CAISEGDLRKAFSGNTIYF.

This clone was observed once. The chain combines TRBV30 with TRBJ2-2; a weak D match, TRBD1 (5 bases). CDR1 is GTSNPN and CDR2 is SVGIG in the germline V gene (reference sequence). The CDR3 sequence is 16 residues long. The V gene lost 4 bases and the J gene lost 5 bases, with 20 bases spanning the gap. The CDR3 nucleotides read TGTGCCTGGACTCTCAGTTTAAATACAGGAACCGGGGAGCTGTTTTTT. It translates to CAWTLSLNTGTGELFF.

The rearrangement joins TRBV2 to TRBJ2-1; 8 bases line up with TRBD2. The CDR3 covers 17 residues. Per the germline V gene, CDR1 is SNHLY and CDR2 is FYNNEI. Trimming took 3 bases from V and 0 from J; bases not matched to a gene: 7. In DNA form, the CDR3 reads TGTGCCAGCAGTGAGCGGGGGGCAGATAACTCCTACAATGAGCAGTTCTTC. This sequence encodes CASSERGADNSYNEQFF.

In its sample, this clone was seen a few times. The chain has TRBV5-1 and TRBJ2-1; 9 bases align to TRBD1. The CDR3 consists of 13 residues. CDR1 SGHRS and CDR2 YFSETQ come from the germline V gene. V shed 7 bases and J 12 bases; nucleotides not matched to a gene: 11. DNA for the CDR3: TGCGCCAGCTCCGAAACAGGGGGCACGGTGCAGTTCTTC. Translated, it gives CASSETGGTVQFF.

V gene TRBV6-1 combines with J gene TRBJ1-4, with 10 nucleotides matching TRBD1. V lost 6 bases to trimming and J lost 3 bases; unmatched junction nucleotides: 4. This CDR3 is built from 15 residues. The germline gives CDR1 MNHNS, CDR2 SASEGT. CDR3 nucleotides: TGTGCCAGCAGCGCAGGGACAGGGGCTAATGAAAAACTGTTTTTT. Its protein is CASSAGTGANEKLFF.

V usage is TRBV2 and J usage is TRBJ2-5; tentative D call: TRBD1 (6 bases). V was cut by 8 bases and J by 0 bases, with 16 bases left in between. The CDR3 has 15 residues. The germline gives CDR1 SNHLY, CDR2 FYNNEI. In DNA form, the CDR3 reads TGTGCCAGCCGGGCCAGGGGCGGTTACCAAGAGACCCAGTACTTC. This sequence encodes CASRARGGYQETQYF.

The V gene is TRBV7-2, the J gene TRBJ2-1; TRBD2 matches at 9 bases. Losses at the gene ends were 1 base for V and 3 bases for J; bases not matched to a gene: 1. This CDR3 region has 15 residues. CDR1 and CDR2 (germline): SGHTA, FQGNSA. CDR3 in DNA: TGTGCCAGCAGCTTAGGGCGGGAGGGCTACAATGAGCAGTTCTTC. Translated: CASSLGREGYNEQFF.

The chain links TRBV7-9 to TRBJ1-1; the D gene is possibly TRBD1 (5 bases). Germline CDR1 reads SEHNR; CDR2 reads FQNEAQ (reference sequence). V shed 1 base and J shed 7 bases, with 10 bases lying between them. The CDR3 loop spans 13 amino acids. In DNA, the CDR3 is TGTGCCAGCAGCTTAGGGACACGGGTTGAAGCTTTCTTT. Its translation: CASSLGTRVEAFF.

The chain carries TRBV28 and TRBJ2-1; 7 bases are a match to TRBD2. The CDR3 spans 15 residues. Germline CDR1 and CDR2: MDHEN and SYDVKM. V shed 3 bases and J 10 bases; nucleotides not matched to a gene: 12. CDR3 amino acids: CASSLGGSGSGEQFF. The CDR3 region has the DNA TGTGCCAGCAGTTTGGGTGGTAGCGGGTCCGGGGAGCAGTTCTTC.

CDR3: CASSLGPGQGYTGELFF. Written as DNA, the CDR3 is TGTGCCAGCAGCTTAGGTCCGGGACAGGGTTACACCGGGGAGCTGTTTTTT. This chain connects TRBV7-2 to TRBJ2-2, with 9 bases identical to TRBD1. V shed 1 base and J 3 bases; nucleotides not matched to a gene: 6. This CDR3 spans 17 amino acids. The V gene's germline CDR1 is SGHTA and CDR2 FQGNSA.

V and J are TRBV30 and TRBJ2-1; 11 nucleotides line up with TRBD2. This CDR3 is built from 13 residues. Trimming cost V 3 bases and J 14 bases; bases outside gene matches: 9. Germline CDR1 is GTSNPN and CDR2 is SVGIG (reference sequence). The CDR3 DNA reads TGTGCCTGGAGCCCGGAACTAGCGGGAGTGGAGTTCTTC. Protein sequence: CAWSPELAGVEFF.

The rearrangement links TRBV30 to TRBJ1-2; tentative D call: TRBD1 (5 bases). V lost 5 bases and J 1 base, leaving 11 bases between the germline ends. Germline values: CDR1 GTSNPN, CDR2 SVGIG (reference sequence). The CDR3 extends over 13 amino acids. The CDR3 sequence is CAWVTDINYGYTF. The CDR3 nucleotides are TGTGCCTGGGTGACAGATATTAACTATGGCTACACCTTC.

This chain links TRBV6-5 with TRBJ1-1, with 7 bases aligning to TRBD1. This CDR3 is built from 14 residues. With V trimmed by 1 base and J by 6 bases, 5 bases remained unmatched. Germline values: CDR1 MNHEY, CDR2 SVGAGI. The CDR3 DNA is TGTGCCAGCAGTTACTACCGGGACAGCCCTGAAGCTTTCTTT. It codes for CASSYYRDSPEAFF.

This clone was seen once. The CDR3 sequence: CASSSGLESSYNEQFF. In DNA, the CDR3 is TGTGCCAGCAGCTCCGGACTAGAGAGCTCCTACAATGAGCAGTTCTTC. V gene TRBV7-2 combines with J gene TRBJ2-1; 7 nucleotides line up with TRBD2. The length of the CDR3 is 16 residues. The junction had 6 bases not matched to a gene; V was cut back by 4 bases and J by 0 bases. Germline assignment: CDR1 SGHTA and CDR2 FQGNSA.

This clone appeared a single time. The chain employs TRBV25-1 and TRBJ1-1; 11 bases line up with TRBD1. The germline CDR1 and CDR2 sequences are MGHDK and SYGVNS. The CDR3 sequence is 14 residues long. Germline trimming cut 6 bases from V and 2 bases from J; bases unmatched to any gene: 2. The CDR3 loop is CASRGTGGNTEAFF. The CDR3 DNA sequence: TGTGCCAGCAGGGGGACAGGGGGAAACACTGAAGCTTTCTTT.

The chain couples TRBV5-1 to TRBJ2-5, with D hard to call. Germline V lookup: CDR1 SGHRS, CDR2 YFSETQ. Trimming shortened V by 3 bases and J by 1 base, and 7 bases separated the two germline ends. This CDR3 has 13 amino acids. CDR3 nucleotides: TGCGCCAGCAGCTCCTTTCCCCAAGAGACCCAGTACTTC. Protein sequence: CASSSFPQETQYF.

The gene calls are TRBV10-3 and TRBJ2-3, with D possibly matching TRBD1 (6 bases). This CDR3 region has 14 residues. V lost 10 bases to trimming and J lost 5 bases, with 19 bases between them. CDR1 is ENHRY and CDR2 is SYGVKD in the germline V gene. The CDR3 DNA follows: TGTGCCACGTGGGACACCCTAGGTGGAGATACGCAGTATTTT. Amino acids: CATWDTLGGDTQYF.